Shown below are 28 T cell receptor beta chains from a single sample sequenced in a study of T cells after posttransplantation cyclophosphamide. Treatment was busulfan-fludarabine conditioning, a marrow graft, and cyclophosphamide on days +3 and +4. Generated by immunoSEQ multiplex PCR, the TCRdb table keeps only in-frame clones and is missing some. Of 35,000 to 40,000 clones listed, 78% are singletons. Specimen: CD4+ T cells sorted from blood, collected 1,700 to 2,000 days after a stem cell transplant with posttransplant cyclophosphamide. The source is a female patient aged 40 to 50 who received an allogeneic stem cell transplant from a related donor, was CMV-positive, and had no GVHD. A share of the T cells may be of graft donor origin.

The chain carries TRBV7-6 and TRBJ1-2; weak D call: TRBD1 (5 bases). Germline V gene sequence: CDR1 SGHVS, CDR2 FNYEAQ. The CDR3 has 13 amino acids. V was cut by 1 base and J by 8 bases, with 11 bases left in between. The CDR3: CASSLGAGRGYTF. In DNA form, the CDR3 reads TGTGCCAGCAGCTTAGGGGCAGGGAGGGGCTACACCTTC.

This chain links TRBV29-1 with TRBJ2-3; 7 nucleotides line up with TRBD2. The germline V gene has CDR1 SQVTM and CDR2 ANQGSEA. CDR3 length: 15 residues. The junction had 13 bases not matched to a gene; V was cut back by 8 bases and J by 2 bases. In DNA form, the CDR3 reads TGCAGCTTGGCCTCCACGGGGGGTTCCACAGATACGCAGTATTTT. Its protein product is CSLASTGGSTDTQYF.

The rearrangement joins TRBV5-5 to TRBJ1-2; D ambiguous. The CDR3 has 13 residues. The V gene lost 3 bases and the J gene lost 6 bases, with 12 bases spanning the gap. CDR1 and CDR2 (germline): SGHKS, YYEKEE (reference sequence). The CDR3 DNA follows: TGTGCCAGCAGCTATAGAGGCAGTGATGGCTACACCTTC. This encodes CASSYRGSDGYTF.

The chain is built from TRBV19 and TRBJ2-2, with 12 bases lining up with TRBD2. The V gene's germline CDR1 is LNHDA and CDR2 SQIVND (reference sequence). This CDR3 has 19 amino acids. Losses at the gene ends were 3 bases for V and 0 bases for J; bases not matched to a gene: 8. The chain's CDR3 is CASSMGLGLAGPNTGELFF. The CDR3, as DNA: TGTGCCAGTAGTATGGGACTAGGACTAGCGGGGCCGAACACCGGGGAGCTGTTTTTT.

The chain is built from TRBV18 and TRBJ1-6; the D gene is possibly TRBD1 (5 bases). Germline V gene data show CDR1 as KGHSH and CDR2 as LQKENI. V lost 3 bases to trimming and J lost 5 bases, with 20 bases between them. CDR3 length: 18 amino acids. CDR3 coding DNA: TGTGCCAGCTCACCTATAGATTCGGAGACAGCCGATAATTCACCCCTCCACTTT. Translation gives CASSPIDSETADNSPLHF.

A single count supports this clone. This rearrangement joins TRBV14 to TRBJ1-1; D is unclear. V gave up 2 bases and J gave up 4 bases, with 14 bases separating them. The V gene's germline CDR1 is SGHDN and CDR2 FVKESK. The CDR3 is 15 residues long. The CDR3: CASSQNEGVITEAFF. In nucleotides, the CDR3 is TGTGCCAGCAGCCAAAATGAGGGAGTTATCACTGAAGCTTTCTTT.

The chain employs TRBV5-1 and TRBJ1-6; TRBD1 agrees at 12 bases. CDR1 is SGHRS, CDR2 YFSETQ, per germline. This CDR3 region has 18 residues. V gave up 2 bases and J gave up 5 bases; unmatched junction bases: 8. The CDR3 reads CASSLGPGTGGNNSPLHF. The CDR3 nucleotides read TGCGCCAGCAGCTTAGGCCCTGGGACAGGGGGCAATAATTCACCCCTCCACTTT.

This chain links TRBV29-1 with TRBJ1-6; TRBD1 matches 7 bases. Germline values: CDR1 SQVTM, CDR2 ANQGSEA. This CDR3 has 13 amino acids. Trimming removed 5 bases from V and 5 bases from J; junction bases left unmatched: 3. The CDR3 region has the DNA TGCAGCGTTAGAGGGACAGATAATTCACCCCTCCACTTT. Translated: CSVRGTDNSPLHF.

This clone was seen just once. V is TRBV4-1 and J is TRBJ2-1; TRBD1 agrees at 8 bases. Unmatched junction bases numbered 8, after V lost 4 bases and J lost 0 bases. Germline V CDR1 and CDR2: MGHRA, YSYEKL. The CDR3 sequence is 17 residues long. The CDR3 loop is CASSRPDRDNSYNEQFF. CDR3 DNA: TGCGCCAGCAGCCGACCGGACAGGGACAACTCCTACAATGAGCAGTTCTTC.

The chain has TRBV7-8 and TRBJ2-7, with a possible D match to TRBD1 (5 bases). The CDR3 is 12 residues long. CDR1 and CDR2 from the germline V gene are SGHVS and FQNEAQ. V lost 1 base, J lost 8 bases, and 9 bases lay in between. For the CDR3, the DNA is TGTGCCAGCAGCTTAGAAGGGGCTCAGCAGTACTTC. Translation gives CASSLEGAQQYF. Variable domain in full (rest from reference TRBV7-8 and TRBJ2-7): GAGVSQSPRYKVAKRGQDVALRCDPISGHVSLFWYQQALGQGPEFLTYFQNEAQLDKSGLPSDRFFAERPEGSVSTLKIQRTQQEDSAVYLCASSLEGAQQYFGPGTRLTVT.

The chain couples TRBV7-6 to TRBJ2-6; 7 positions agree with TRBD1. CDR3 length equals 17 residues. The V segment lost 5 bases and the J segment 0 bases; nucleotides outside the gene matches: 7. Germline lookup yields CDR1 SGHVS and CDR2 FNYEAQ. As DNA, the CDR3 is TGTGCCAGCAGCGGGCCGACAGGGATCTCTGGGGCCAACGTCCTGACTTTC. It yields the protein CASSGPTGISGANVLTF.

Only one count was recorded for this clone. V and J are TRBV5-1 and TRBJ2-3; D ambiguous. CDR1 is SGHRS, CDR2 YFSETQ, per germline. CDR3 length: 16 residues. The germline V and J ends were trimmed by 0 bases and 3 bases, with 14 bases remaining between them. CDR3 nucleotides: TGCGCCAGCAGCTTGGGGTTCGAGTCTCCGACAGATACGCAGTATTTT. It yields the protein CASSLGFESPTDTQYF. Looking up the rest from reference TRBV5-1 and TRBJ2-3 gives the full variable domain: KAGVTQTPRYLIKTRGQQVTLSCSPISGHRSVSWYQQTPGQGLQFLFEYFSETQRNKGNFPGRFSGRQFSNSRSEMNVSTLELGDSALYLCASSLGFESPTDTQYFGPGTRLTVL.

The J gene is TRBJ2-1, the V gene TRBV12-5, with 8 bases fitting TRBD1. Looked up from germline, CDR1 is LGHNT and CDR2 is FRNRAP. The CDR3 contains 16 residues. V dropped 0 bases and J dropped 7; count of bases not matched to a gene: 8. The CDR3 loop reads CASGLVRTGFANEQFF. For the CDR3, the DNA is TGTGCTAGTGGTTTGGTACGGACAGGGTTTGCTAATGAGCAGTTCTTC.

This clone has just one count. The chain links TRBV19 to TRBJ1-4; no definite D call. Trimming took off 4 bases at V and 7 bases at J, with 19 bases between the two ends. The CDR3 is 16 residues long. Per germline, CDR1 LNHDA and CDR2 SQIVND (reference sequence). The CDR3 spells CASSSNSDPGGEKLFF. The CDR3, as DNA: TGTGCCAGTAGTAGCAATTCGGACCCGGGAGGTGAAAAACTGTTTTTT.

The chain joins TRBV5-4 to TRBJ1-2, with 9 nucleotides matching TRBD1. V was pared by 5 bases and J by 3 bases, with 8 bases of the junction left unmatched. Germline loops: CDR1 SGHNT, CDR2 YYREEE (reference sequence). This CDR3 has 15 amino acids. The CDR3 loop reads CASRSGTGFYYGYTF. CDR3 sequence (DNA): TGTGCCAGCAGATCCGGGACAGGGTTTTACTATGGCTACACCTTC.

This clone has just one count. This chain joins TRBV5-4 and TRBJ1-6; D unresolved. This CDR3 spans 14 amino acids. V dropped 0 bases and J dropped 3 bases, with 4 bases sitting between them. CDR1 and CDR2 (germline): SGHNT, YYREEE (reference sequence). DNA of the CDR3: TGTGCCAGCAGCTTGGGAGGCTATAATTCACCCCTCCACTTT. It translates to CASSLGGYNSPLHF.

CDR3 sequence: CASSLATVTDTQYF. As DNA, the CDR3 is TGCGCCAGCAGCTTGGCCACTGTCACAGATACGCAGTATTTT. The chain carries TRBV5-1 and TRBJ2-3; D call uncertain. This CDR3 is 14 amino acids long. CDR1 is SGHRS, CDR2 YFSETQ, per germline. Between the trimmed V and J ends, which lost 0 bases and 2 bases, there was a span of 7 bases. Full variable domain (missing parts from reference TRBV5-1 and TRBJ2-3): KAGVTQTPRYLIKTRGQQVTLSCSPISGHRSVSWYQQTPGQGLQFLFEYFSETQRNKGNFPGRFSGRQFSNSRSEMNVSTLELGDSALYLCASSLATVTDTQYFGPGTRLTVL.

This sequence joins TRBV7-3 and TRBJ2-2; 14 bases match TRBD2. V shed 5 bases, J shed 1 base, and the junction held 3 bases outside the gene matches. CDR3 length equals 17 residues. Germline V gene data show CDR1 as SGHTA and CDR2 as FQGTGA. The CDR3 DNA sequence: TGTGCCAGCAGCCGCGGGACTAGCGGGGGGAACACCGGGGAGCTGTTTTTT. Its translation: CASSRGTSGGNTGELFF.

The genes are TRBV14 and TRBJ1-1; D call uncertain. This CDR3 contains 15 residues. Trimming took off 4 bases at V and 4 bases at J, with 16 bases between the two ends. Germline CDR1 is SGHDN and CDR2 is FVKESK. This chain's CDR3 is CASSPERVLSTEAFF. CDR3 nucleotide sequence: TGTGCCAGCAGCCCCGAGAGGGTTCTGAGCACTGAAGCTTTCTTT.

J is TRBJ1-2 and V is TRBV28, with TRBD1 matching over 9 bases. Germline V gene lookup returns CDR1 MDHEN and CDR2 SYDVKM. This CDR3 contains 14 residues. Trimming took 6 bases from V and 6 from J; bases not matched to a gene: 8. The CDR3 DNA is TGTGCCAGCAGACTAGGACAGGGGAGGGATGGCTACACCTTC. Amino acid sequence: CASRLGQGRDGYTF.

The chain carries TRBV10-1 and TRBJ1-3; D is ambiguous. V shed 2 bases and J shed 0 bases, with 5 bases lying between them. In germline, CDR1 is WNHNN, CDR2 SYGVQD (reference sequence). CDR3 length equals 14 residues. CDR3 nucleotides: TGCGCCAGCAGTGAGCATTTCTCTGGAAACACCATATATTTT. Residues: CASSEHFSGNTIYF.

The rearrangement joins TRBV5-4 to TRBJ2-3; D perhaps matches TRBD1 (5 bases). Trimming left V 4 bases short and J 0 bases short, with 12 bases between. CDR1 and CDR2 (germline): SGHNT, YYREEE (reference sequence). The CDR3 spans 15 residues. CDR3 nucleotide sequence: TGTGCCAGCAGCAAAGCTGGGGCTAGCACAGATACGCAGTATTTT. Its translation is CASSKAGASTDTQYF.

V and J are TRBV5-8 and TRBJ2-5; D possibly corresponds to TRBD1 (6 bases). The V end was cut by 0 bases, the J end by 2 bases, with 11 bases between. Germline V gene lookup returns CDR1 SGHTS and CDR2 YDEGEE. CDR3 length equals 15 residues. The CDR3 nucleotides read TGTGCCAGCAGCTTGGGGGGGCCGGCGCAAGAGACCCAGTACTTC. Protein sequence: CASSLGGPAQETQYF.

The J gene is TRBJ1-3, the V gene TRBV6-5; weak D call: TRBD1 (5 bases). V lost 3 bases to trimming and J lost 4 bases, with 13 bases between them. Germline V CDR1 and CDR2: MNHEY, SVGAGI. CDR3 length: 15 residues. The CDR3 loop is CASSYRGSSGNTIYF. In nucleotides, the CDR3 is TGTGCCAGCAGTTATAGGGGCAGTTCCGGAAACACCATATATTTT.

This chain uses TRBV5-5 with TRBJ1-2; 7 bases are a match to TRBD1. J gave up 5 bases and V 9 bases, and 16 bases lay outside the gene matches. Germline V lookup: CDR1 SGHKS, CDR2 YYEKEE (reference sequence). The CDR3 runs to 15 residues. For the CDR3, the DNA is TGTGCCACAAAGCTTGGTACAGGGGAGGTATATGGCTACACCTTC. Translating it yields CATKLGTGEVYGYTF. Variable domain in full (rest from reference TRBV5-5 and TRBJ1-2): DAGVTQSPTHLIKTRGQQVTLRCSPISGHKSVSWYQQVLGQGPQFIFQYYEKEERGRGNFPDRFSARQFPNYSSELNVNALLLGDSALYLCATKLGTGEVYGYTFGSGTRLTVV.

The V and J genes are TRBV9 and TRBJ2-3; possibly TRBD1 for D (5 bases). This CDR3 region has 14 residues. Trimming shortened V by 4 bases and J by 4 bases, and 13 bases separated the two germline ends. Germline assignment: CDR1 SGDLS and CDR2 YYNGEE. This CDR3 reads CASSLRQHPDTQYF. CDR3 in DNA: TGTGCCAGCAGCCTCCGACAGCACCCAGATACGCAGTATTTT.

The chain carries TRBV7-6 and TRBJ1-4; D gene ambiguous. With 2 bases removed from V and 12 bases from J, the gap between germline ends came to 7 bases. Germline V gene data show CDR1 as SGHVS and CDR2 as FNYEAQ. The CDR3 totals 11 residues. The CDR3 nucleotides are TGTGCCAGCAGCTTACAGGTCGAACTGTTTTTT. Protein sequence: CASSLQVELFF.

The J gene is TRBJ1-2, the V gene TRBV4-3; D not resolved. V lost 0 bases, J lost 3 bases, and 11 bases lay in between. Germline CDR1 reads LGHNA; CDR2 reads YSLEER. The CDR3 length is 15 residues. CDR3 sequence reads: CASSQEGLKHYGYTF. CDR3 DNA: TGCGCCAGCAGCCAAGAGGGCCTCAAACACTATGGCTACACCTTC.